This TCR beta chain emerged from a study of spatial heterogeneity in lung cancer. This clonotype was seen repeatedly, ten times or more. TCRdb ran MiXCR on the 5' RACE reads and lists one entry per CDR3 protein. The sample yields over 11,000 distinct CDR3 sequences, over 9% seen once. Germline assignment: CDR1 DFQATT and CDR2 SNEGSKA (reference sequence). V lost 6 bases to trimming and J lost 2 bases, with 10 bases between them. The CDR3 is made up of 12 amino acids. The sample's time point: sample taken at primary tumor resection. Unsorted whole RNA samples from tumor, nontumor lung or frozen PBMC were sequenced.

This chain links TRBV20-1 with TRBJ2-5; D ambiguous. The sequencing used PBMCs, collected at surgery. This receptor was identified in a male donor with early-stage non-small cell lung cancer. Here the CDR3 DNA reads TGCAGTGCGTCCCTGCAGCAAGAGACCCAGTACTTC. This translates into CSASLQQETQYF.